This passage covers 10 T cell receptor beta chains from one sample sequenced in a study of OX40 agonist ivuxolimab in advanced cancers. TCRdb keeps only in-frame clones here, not all; method: immunoSEQ multiplex PCR. Of 25,000 to 30,000 clones listed, over 75% are singletons. The sample here was CD4+ or CD8+ T cells sorted from blood, taken in a trial of the OX40 agonist ivuxolimab. All receptors derive from an adult with an advanced solid tumor such as melanoma, head and neck, liver or kidney cancer.

This clone occurred a few times. V usage is TRBV27 and J usage is TRBJ2-7, with TRBD2 identical over 7 bases. V gave up 3 bases and J gave up 2 bases; unmatched junction bases: 4. In germline, CDR1 is MNHEY, CDR2 SMNVEV (reference sequence). The CDR3 runs 14 residues. The CDR3 reads CASSLRSGTYEQYF. CDR3 sequence (DNA): TGTGCCAGCAGTTTGAGGAGCGGGACCTACGAGCAGTACTTC.

This chain links TRBV5-8 with TRBJ2-2; TRBD1 might be the D (7 bases). Germline values: CDR1 SGHTS, CDR2 YDEGEE. V was cut by 4 bases and J by 9 bases, with 19 bases left in between. CDR3 size: 15 residues. CDR3 sequence: CASSLRQGGTRELFF. DNA for the CDR3: TGTGCCAGCAGCCTCCGACAGGGCGGGACCCGGGAGCTGTTTTTT.

This chain links TRBV7-8 with TRBJ1-4, with D unresolved. The CDR3 runs to 11 residues. Trimming left V 2 bases short and J 12 bases short, with 7 bases between. Germline V CDR1 and CDR2: SGHVS, FQNEAQ. In nucleotides, the CDR3 is TGTGCCAGCAGCTTATCCGGGGAACTGTTTTTT. Translation gives CASSLSGELFF.

CDR3 nucleotide sequence: TGTGCCAGCAGCACGACGGAGGCCCACACAGATACGCAGTATTTT. It translates to CASSTTEAHTDTQYF. V gene TRBV5-6 combines with J gene TRBJ2-3; D perhaps matches TRBD2 (5 bases). The V end lost 4 bases, the J end lost 2 bases, and 14 bases lay between the germline ends. Germline V CDR1 and CDR2: SGHDT, YYEEEE. The CDR3 extends over 15 amino acids.

This clone has a handful of counts. J is TRBJ2-3 and V is TRBV4-1; D gene ambiguous. This CDR3 spans 12 amino acids. Germline loops: CDR1 MGHRA, CDR2 YSYEKL. V lost 4 bases to trimming and J lost 6 bases, with 8 bases between them. The CDR3 DNA reads as TGCGCCAGCAGCCCCCCTCTGGATACGCAGTATTTT. Translating gives CASSPPLDTQYF.

The V gene is TRBV6-5, the J gene TRBJ2-1; D gene uncertain. The CDR3 length is 15 residues. V lost 2 bases to trimming and J lost 0 bases, with 8 bases between them. Germline V gene lookup returns CDR1 MNHEY and CDR2 SVGAGI. CDR3 coding DNA: TGTGCCAGCAGTTACGGCACCTCCTCCTACAATGAGCAGTTCTTC. Translation: CASSYGTSSYNEQFF.

V gene TRBV11-1 combines with J gene TRBJ2-7; 7 nucleotides line up with TRBD2. V gave up 5 bases and J gave up 3 bases; unmatched junction bases: 10. From germline, CDR1 is SGHAT and CDR2 FQDESV (reference sequence). The CDR3 consists of 15 residues. The CDR3 reads CASSPSGGSLYEQYF. CDR3 sequence (DNA): TGTGCCAGCAGCCCCTCGGGCGGGAGTCTCTACGAGCAGTACTTC.

The V and J genes are TRBV27 and TRBJ2-7; D not resolved. The CDR3 runs to 14 residues. Germline CDR1 and CDR2: MNHEY and SMNVEV (reference sequence). Trimming took off 8 bases at V and 1 base at J, with 15 bases between the two ends. For the CDR3, the DNA is TGTGCCAGCGGGCTGGGTCCCTTTTCCTACGAGCAGTACTTC. This codes for CASGLGPFSYEQYF.

The J gene is TRBJ1-1, the V gene TRBV11-2; a possible D gene is TRBD1 (6 bases). The CDR3 covers 16 residues. Per germline, CDR1 SGHAT and CDR2 FQNNGV. V gave up 4 bases and J gave up 0 bases, with 15 bases separating them. The CDR3 reads CASSSRPGQMNTEAFF. The DNA of the CDR3 is TGTGCCAGCAGCTCTAGGCCCGGACAGATGAACACTGAAGCTTTCTTT.

This sequence joins TRBV4-1 and TRBJ2-1, with 8 bases aligning to TRBD1. From germline, CDR1 is MGHRA and CDR2 YSYEKL. This CDR3 has 15 amino acids. Unmatched junction bases numbered 6, after V lost 1 base and J lost 7 bases. The CDR3 DNA reads as TGCGCCAGCAGCCAAGGGCAGGGGGCGTTTAATGAGCAGTTCTTC. Encoded protein: CASSQGQGAFNEQFF.